This T cell receptor (beta chain) comes out of a study of CD8 T cells in Susac syndrome. Germline CDR1 and CDR2: SEHNR and FQNEAQ (reference sequence). This CDR3 has 18 amino acids. The V segment lost 5 bases and the J segment 0 bases; nucleotides outside the gene matches: 9. Random hexamers were used to reverse transcribe about 0.5 to 1 ug of RNA. Using its own MiXCR run on the immunoSEQ multiplex PCR reads, TCRdb lists one record per CDR3 protein. The table lists some 110,000 distinct CDR3 sequences, approximately 93% of them singletons. Sequencing targeted TCR beta in blood CD8+ and CD4+ T cells. Negative isolation was used for CD8+ and CD4+ T cells, and FACS enrichment was applied to TEMRA cells. The count of this clonotype is one.

The chain recombines TRBV7-9 with TRBJ2-7; 14 nucleotides match TRBD2. The source is a human donor with multiple sclerosis. Sequenced input: CD8+ T cells from PBMCs. CDR3 amino acids: CASSPTGLAGGYSYEQYF. The DNA for the CDR3 is TGTGCCAGCAGCCCAACTGGACTAGCGGGGGGATACTCCTACGAGCAGTACTTC. Filled out from reference TRBV7-9 and TRBJ2-7, the complete variable domain reads DTGVSQNPRHKITKRGQNVTFRCDPISEHNRLYWYRQTLGQGPEFLTYFQNEAQLEKSRLLSDRFSAERPKGSFSTLEIQRTEQGDSAMYLCASSPTGLAGGYSYEQYFGPGTRLTVT.